The next 10 T cell receptor beta chains were all read from a single sample in a study of OX40 agonist ivuxolimab in advanced cancers. The protocol was immunoSEQ multiplex PCR, while the TCRdb copy is restricted to in-frame clones and leaves out a portion. The data contain about 40,000 clones, 86% of them seen just once; the ten biggest clones take up 2.4%. Material: CD4+ or CD8+ T cells sorted from blood, obtained in a trial of the OX40 agonist ivuxolimab. These receptor sequences come from an adult with an advanced solid tumor such as melanoma, head and neck, liver or kidney cancer.

This clone was counted a single time. The rearrangement links TRBV5-6 to TRBJ1-6; D unclear. This CDR3 is built from 16 residues. The V and J ends lost 4 bases and 0 bases respectively, with 11 bases between them. Germline V gene lookup returns CDR1 SGHDT and CDR2 YYEEEE. This CDR3 reads CASSRAASSYNSPLHF. CDR3 nucleotide sequence: TGTGCCAGCAGCCGGGCGGCCAGCTCCTATAATTCACCCCTCCACTTT.

The chain has TRBV5-1 and TRBJ1-1; 8 positions agree with TRBD1. V shed 4 bases, J shed 1 base, and the junction held 0 bases outside the gene matches. Germline V gives CDR1 SGHRS, CDR2 YFSETQ. This CDR3 is 13 amino acids long. CDR3 sequence (DNA): TGCGCCAGCAGCGGACAGGGGAACACTGAAGCTTTCTTT. Protein sequence: CASSGQGNTEAFF.

The chain couples TRBV7-8 to TRBJ2-7; tentatively, D is TRBD1 (7 bases). CDR3 length: 15 residues. Germline-derived CDR1 and CDR2 are SGHVS and FQNEAQ. Trimming stripped 5 bases from V and 2 bases from J, with 16 bases between. CDR3 nucleotide sequence: TGTGCCAGCAGCCTGGGGGGACAGACGCCCTACGAGCAGTACTTC. Its translation: CASSLGGQTPYEQYF.

The chain has TRBV6-1 and TRBJ1-3; no definite D call. The germline CDR1 and CDR2 sequences are MNHNS and SASEGT. Trimming removed 7 bases from V and 3 bases from J, with 10 bases in between. The CDR3 runs to 13 residues. CDR3 amino acids: CASNGGLGNTIYF. For the CDR3, the DNA is TGTGCCAGCAATGGAGGGCTTGGAAACACCATATATTTT.

The V gene is TRBV4-1, the J gene TRBJ1-1; no definite D call. V was cut by 1 base and J by 1 base, with 10 bases left in between. Germline CDR1 is MGHRA and CDR2 is YSYEKL. CDR3 length: 15 residues. CDR3 DNA sequence: TGCGCCAGCAGCCAAGTTCCCCGTCAGAACACTGAAGCTTTCTTT. Its translation: CASSQVPRQNTEAFF.

The chain recombines TRBV5-1 with TRBJ1-4; TRBD1 aligns across 7 bases. With V trimmed by 0 bases and J by 8 bases, 7 bases remained unmatched. The CDR3 totals 15 residues. From germline, CDR1 is SGHRS and CDR2 YFSETQ. The CDR3 spells CASSLGDSGGEKLFF. The CDR3 DNA reads TGCGCCAGCAGCTTGGGGGACAGCGGAGGAGAAAAACTGTTTTTT. The entire variable domain, with the rest obtained from reference TRBV5-1 and TRBJ1-4, is as follows: KAGVTQTPRYLIKTRGQQVTLSCSPISGHRSVSWYQQTPGQGLQFLFEYFSETQRNKGNFPGRFSGRQFSNSRSEMNVSTLELGDSALYLCASSLGDSGGEKLFFGSGTQLSVL.

This clone was observed a single time. The rearrangement links TRBV18 to TRBJ1-2; D perhaps matches TRBD1 (6 bases). Trimming took 0 bases from V and 3 from J, leaving 14 bases between them. The CDR3 runs 16 residues. The germline V gene has CDR1 KGHSH and CDR2 LQKENI. CDR3 in DNA: TGTGCCAGCTCACCACCTTTGACCGGGGGCGACTATGGCTACACCTTC. Its protein is CASSPPLTGGDYGYTF.

The chain uses TRBV7-2 and TRBJ1-2; 7 nucleotides agree with TRBD1. CDR3 length: 13 residues. Germline V gene sequence: CDR1 SGHTA, CDR2 FQGNSA. J was trimmed by 8 bases and V by 1 base; bases with no gene match: 4. CDR3 nucleotide sequence: TGTGCCAGCAGCTTAGTCGACAGGGTCGGCTACACCTTC. Amino acids: CASSLVDRVGYTF.

This chain links TRBV6-6 with TRBJ2-7; no clear D gene. Germline V gene lookup returns CDR1 MNHNY and CDR2 SVGAGI (reference sequence). The V and J ends lost 0 bases and 0 bases respectively, with 9 bases between them. The CDR3 totals 15 residues. The CDR3 region has the DNA TGTGCCAGCAGTTACTCTCGCGGAGTCTCCTACGAGCAGTACTTC. This codes for CASSYSRGVSYEQYF.

The chain joins TRBV9 to TRBJ2-2; D unresolved. The CDR3 extends over 12 amino acids. Trimming stripped 6 bases from V and 4 bases from J, with 7 bases between. Germline V gene data show CDR1 as SGDLS and CDR2 as YYNGEE. The CDR3 nucleotides are TGTGCCAGCAAGGTGGGCACCGGGGAGCTGTTTTTT. Translated, it gives CASKVGTGELFF.